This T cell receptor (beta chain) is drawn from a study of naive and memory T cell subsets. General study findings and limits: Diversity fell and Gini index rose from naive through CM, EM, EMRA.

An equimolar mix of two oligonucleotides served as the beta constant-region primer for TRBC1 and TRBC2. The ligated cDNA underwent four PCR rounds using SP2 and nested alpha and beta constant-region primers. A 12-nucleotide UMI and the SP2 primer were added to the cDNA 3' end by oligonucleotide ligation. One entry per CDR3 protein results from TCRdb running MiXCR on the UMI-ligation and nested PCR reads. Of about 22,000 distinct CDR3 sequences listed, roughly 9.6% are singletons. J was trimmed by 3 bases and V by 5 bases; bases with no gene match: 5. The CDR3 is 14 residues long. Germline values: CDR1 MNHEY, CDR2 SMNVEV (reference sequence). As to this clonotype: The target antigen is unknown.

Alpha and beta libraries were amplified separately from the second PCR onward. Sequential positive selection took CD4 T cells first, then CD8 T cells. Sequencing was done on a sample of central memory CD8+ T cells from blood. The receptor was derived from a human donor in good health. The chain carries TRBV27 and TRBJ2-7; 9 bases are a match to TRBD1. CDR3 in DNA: TGTGCCAGCAGTACCGGGACAGGGCTCTACGAGCAGTACTTC. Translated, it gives CASSTGTGLYEQYF.